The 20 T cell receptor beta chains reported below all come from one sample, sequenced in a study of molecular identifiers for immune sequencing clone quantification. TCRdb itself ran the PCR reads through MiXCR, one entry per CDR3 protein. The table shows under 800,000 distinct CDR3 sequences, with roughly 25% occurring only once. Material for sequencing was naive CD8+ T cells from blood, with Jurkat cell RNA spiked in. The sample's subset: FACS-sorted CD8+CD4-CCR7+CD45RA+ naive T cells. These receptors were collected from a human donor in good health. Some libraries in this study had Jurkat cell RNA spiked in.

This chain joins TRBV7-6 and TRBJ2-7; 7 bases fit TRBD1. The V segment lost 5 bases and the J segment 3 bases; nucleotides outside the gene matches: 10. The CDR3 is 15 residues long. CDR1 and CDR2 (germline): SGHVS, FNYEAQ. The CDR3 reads CASSPDRATRYEQYF. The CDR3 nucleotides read TGTGCCAGCAGCCCCGACAGGGCCACCCGCTACGAGCAGTACTTC. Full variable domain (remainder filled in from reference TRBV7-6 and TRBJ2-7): GAGVSQSPRYKVTKRGQDVALRCDPISGHVSLYWYRQALGQGPEFLTYFNYEAQQDKSGLPNDRFSAERPEGSISTLTIQRTEQRDSAMYRCASSPDRATRYEQYFGPGTRLTVT.

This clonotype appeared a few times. The CDR3 nucleotides read TGTGCCAGCAGCCCCCGGGACAGGGCATACACAGATACGCAGTATTTT. Its protein is CASSPRDRAYTDTQYF. The chain employs TRBV3-1 and TRBJ2-3, with TRBD1 matching over 9 bases. Per the germline V gene, CDR1 is LGHDT and CDR2 is YNNKEL (reference sequence). Trimming cost V 4 bases and J 2 bases; bases outside gene matches: 7. This CDR3 has 16 residues.

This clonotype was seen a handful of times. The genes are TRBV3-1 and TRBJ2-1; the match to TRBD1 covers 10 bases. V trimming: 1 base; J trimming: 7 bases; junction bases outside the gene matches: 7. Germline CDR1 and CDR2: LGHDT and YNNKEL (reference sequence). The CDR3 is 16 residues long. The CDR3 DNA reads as TGTGCCAGCAGCCAAGGGGCGACAGGGGGCTGGAATGAGCAGTTCTTC. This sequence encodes CASSQGATGGWNEQFF.

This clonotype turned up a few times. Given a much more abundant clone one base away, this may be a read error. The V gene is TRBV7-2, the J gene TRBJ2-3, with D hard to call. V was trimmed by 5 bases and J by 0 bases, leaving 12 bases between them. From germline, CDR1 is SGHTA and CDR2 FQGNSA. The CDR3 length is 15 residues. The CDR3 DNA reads TGTGCCAGCAGCCCCATGGCGGCGAGCACAGATACGCAGTATTTT. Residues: CASSPMAASTDTQYF. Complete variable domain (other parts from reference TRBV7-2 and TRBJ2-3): GAGVSQSPSNKVTEKGKDVELRCDPISGHTALYWYRQSLGQGLEFLIYFQGNSAPDKSGLPSDRFSAERTGGSVSTLTIQRTQQEDSAVYLCASSPMAASTDTQYFGPGTRLTVL.

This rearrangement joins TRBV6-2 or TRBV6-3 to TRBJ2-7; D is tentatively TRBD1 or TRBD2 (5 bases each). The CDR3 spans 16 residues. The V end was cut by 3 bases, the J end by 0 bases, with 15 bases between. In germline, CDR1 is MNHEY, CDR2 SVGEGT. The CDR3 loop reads CASSYSPGPSSYEQYF. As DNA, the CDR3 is TGTGCCAGCAGTTATTCACCGGGACCGAGCTCCTACGAGCAGTACTTC.

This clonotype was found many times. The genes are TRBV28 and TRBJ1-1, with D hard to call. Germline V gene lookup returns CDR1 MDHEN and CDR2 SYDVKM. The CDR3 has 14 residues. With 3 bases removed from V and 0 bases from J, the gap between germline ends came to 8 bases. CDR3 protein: CASSLEILNTEAFF. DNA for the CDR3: TGTGCCAGCAGTTTGGAGATCTTGAACACTGAAGCTTTCTTT.

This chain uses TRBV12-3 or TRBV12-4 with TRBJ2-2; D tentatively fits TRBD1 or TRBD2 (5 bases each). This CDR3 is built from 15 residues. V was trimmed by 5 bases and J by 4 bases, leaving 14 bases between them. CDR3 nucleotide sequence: TGTGCCAGCAGTCGTGATGGGGGTAGCACCGGGGAGCTGTTTTTT. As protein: CASSRDGGSTGELFF.

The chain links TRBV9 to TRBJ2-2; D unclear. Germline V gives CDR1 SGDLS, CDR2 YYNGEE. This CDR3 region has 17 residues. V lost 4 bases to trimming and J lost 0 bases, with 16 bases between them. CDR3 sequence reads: CASSHPSTHANTGELFF. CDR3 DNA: TGTGCCAGCAGCCACCCGTCCACCCATGCGAACACCGGGGAGCTGTTTTTT.

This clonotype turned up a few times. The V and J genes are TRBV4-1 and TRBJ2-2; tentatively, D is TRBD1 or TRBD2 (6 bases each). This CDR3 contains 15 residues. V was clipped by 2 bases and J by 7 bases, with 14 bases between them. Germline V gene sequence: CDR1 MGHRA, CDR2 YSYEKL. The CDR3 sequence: CASSQLSGAGGELFF. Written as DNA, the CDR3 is TGCGCCAGCAGCCAACTTTCGGGGGCCGGCGGGGAGCTGTTTTTT.

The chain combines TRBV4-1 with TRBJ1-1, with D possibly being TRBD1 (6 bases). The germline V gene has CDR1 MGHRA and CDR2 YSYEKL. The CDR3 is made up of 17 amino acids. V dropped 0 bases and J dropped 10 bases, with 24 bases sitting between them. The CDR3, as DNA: TGCGCCAGCAGCCAAGATCGATCTGGGGGGCTGACCCCTGCAGCTTTCTTT. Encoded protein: CASSQDRSGGLTPAAFF.

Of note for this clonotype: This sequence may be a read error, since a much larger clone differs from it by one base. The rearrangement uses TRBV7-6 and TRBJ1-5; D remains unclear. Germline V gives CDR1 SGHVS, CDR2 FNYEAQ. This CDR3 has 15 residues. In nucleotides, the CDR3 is TGTGCCAGCAGCATAGCTCCATATAGCAATCAGCCCCAGCATTTT. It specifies CASSIAPYSNQPQHF.

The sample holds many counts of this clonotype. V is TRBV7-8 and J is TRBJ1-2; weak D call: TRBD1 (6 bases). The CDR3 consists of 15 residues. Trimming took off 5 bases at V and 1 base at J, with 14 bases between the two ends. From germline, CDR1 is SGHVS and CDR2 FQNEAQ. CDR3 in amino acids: CASSPRTVVNYGYTF. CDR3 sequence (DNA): TGTGCCAGCAGCCCGCGGACAGTAGTTAACTATGGCTACACCTTC.

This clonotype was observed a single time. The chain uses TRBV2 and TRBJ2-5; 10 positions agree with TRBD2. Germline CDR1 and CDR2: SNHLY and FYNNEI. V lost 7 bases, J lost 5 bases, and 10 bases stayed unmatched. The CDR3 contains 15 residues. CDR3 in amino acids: CASKKETSGLETQYF. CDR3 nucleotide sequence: TGTGCCAGCAAGAAAGAGACTAGCGGGTTGGAGACCCAGTACTTC.

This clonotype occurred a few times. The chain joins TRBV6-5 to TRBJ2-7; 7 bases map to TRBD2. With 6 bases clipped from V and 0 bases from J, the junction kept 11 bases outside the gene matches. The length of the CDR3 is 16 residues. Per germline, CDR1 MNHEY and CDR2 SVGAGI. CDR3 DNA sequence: TGTGCCAGCAGGGCCAAAGGTGGGGGGGGCTCCTACGAGCAGTACTTC. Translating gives CASRAKGGGGSYEQYF.

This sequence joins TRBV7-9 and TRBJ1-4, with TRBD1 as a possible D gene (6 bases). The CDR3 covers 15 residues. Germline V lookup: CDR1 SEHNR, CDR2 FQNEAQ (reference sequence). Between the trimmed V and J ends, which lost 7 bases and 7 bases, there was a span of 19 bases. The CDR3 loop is CASTTEQGEGEKLFF. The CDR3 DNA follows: TGTGCCAGCACCACGGAACAGGGTGAGGGTGAAAAACTGTTTTTT. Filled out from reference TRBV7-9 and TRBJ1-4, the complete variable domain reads DTGVSQNPRHKITKRGQNVTFRCDPISEHNRLYWYRQTLGQGPEFLTYFQNEAQLEKSRLLSDRFSAERPKGSFSTLEIQRTEQGDSAMYLCASTTEQGEGEKLFFGSGTQLSVL.

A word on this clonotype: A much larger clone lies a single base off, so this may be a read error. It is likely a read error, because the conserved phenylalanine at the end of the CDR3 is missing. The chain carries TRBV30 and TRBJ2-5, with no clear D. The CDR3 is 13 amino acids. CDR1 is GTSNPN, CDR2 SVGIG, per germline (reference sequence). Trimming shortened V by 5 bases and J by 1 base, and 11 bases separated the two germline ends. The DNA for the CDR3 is TGTGCCTGGTCGGTGAGCCTCCAAGAGACCCAGTACTGC. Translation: CAWSVSLQETQYC.

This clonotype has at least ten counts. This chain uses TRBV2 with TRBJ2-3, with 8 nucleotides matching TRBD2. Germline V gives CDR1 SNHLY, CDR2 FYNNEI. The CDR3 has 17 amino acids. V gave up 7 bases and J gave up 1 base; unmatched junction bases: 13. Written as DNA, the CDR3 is TGTGCCAGCACCCGGTCGGTTAGCGGGGTACGCACAGATACGCAGTATTTT. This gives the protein CASTRSVSGVRTDTQYF. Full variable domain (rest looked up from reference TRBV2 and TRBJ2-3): EPEVTQTPSHQVTQMGQEVILRCVPISNHLYFYWYRQILGQKVEFLVSFYNNEISEKSEIFDDQFSVERPDGSNFTLKIRSTKLEDSAMYFCASTRSVSGVRTDTQYFGPGTRLTVL.

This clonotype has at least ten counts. The CDR3 is CASSPWGTDTQYF. In DNA, the CDR3 is TGCGCCAGCAGCCCCTGGGGCACAGATACGCAGTATTTT. The chain combines TRBV4-1 with TRBJ2-3; D gene unclear. The germline V gene has CDR1 MGHRA and CDR2 YSYEKL. Between the trimmed V and J ends, which lost 4 bases and 1 base, there was a span of 6 bases. This CDR3 has 13 residues.

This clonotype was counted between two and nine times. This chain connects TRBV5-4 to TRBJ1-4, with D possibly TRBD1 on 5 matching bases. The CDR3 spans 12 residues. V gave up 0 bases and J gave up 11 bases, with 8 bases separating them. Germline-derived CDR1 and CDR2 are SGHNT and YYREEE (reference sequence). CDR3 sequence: CASSLVGDKLFF. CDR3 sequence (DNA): TGTGCCAGCAGCTTGGTGGGGGACAAACTGTTTTTT.

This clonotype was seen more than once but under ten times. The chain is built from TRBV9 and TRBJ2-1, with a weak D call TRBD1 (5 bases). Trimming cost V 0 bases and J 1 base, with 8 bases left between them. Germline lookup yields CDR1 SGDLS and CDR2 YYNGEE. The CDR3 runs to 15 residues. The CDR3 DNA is TGTGCCAGCAGCGTAGATCCAGGGTCCTACAATGAGCAGTTCTTC. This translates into CASSVDPGSYNEQFF. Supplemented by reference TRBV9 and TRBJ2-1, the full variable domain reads DSGVTQTPKHLITATGQRVTLRCSPRSGDLSVYWYQQSLDQGLQFLIQYYNGEERAKGNILERFSAQQFPDLHSELNLSSLELGDSALYFCASSVDPGSYNEQFFGPGTRLTVL.